The 21 T cell receptor beta chains presented below share a single source sample, sequenced in a study of blood T cell repertoires in COVID-19 (dated by TCRdb to 2020 to 2022). Libraries were made using the immunoSEQ multiplex PCR assay. TCRdb obtained this table from immuneACCESS and retained in-frame rearrangements with V and J assigned. These tables miss some clones; where compared with another copy, unresolved V genes account for less than half of the shortfall, and the remainder is unexplained. This sample gives 350,000 or so clones in total; less than 90% of them show up just once. The leading ten clones occupy 0.9% to 1.2% of the sample. The sequenced sample was PBMCs or T cells enriched from blood (not recorded which). The receptors stem from a woman aged 30 to 39 who had recovered from COVID-19.

V and J are TRBV28 and TRBJ2-7, with 7 bases fitting TRBD1. The germline V gene encodes CDR1 MDHEN and CDR2 SYDVKM. The V segment lost 5 bases and the J segment 3 bases; nucleotides outside the gene matches: 1. The CDR3 runs 12 residues. The CDR3 sequence is CASSRQGYEQYF. Here the CDR3 DNA reads TGTGCCAGCAGTCGACAGGGCTACGAGCAGTACTTC.

The J gene is TRBJ2-7, the V gene TRBV6-5; TRBD1 aligns across 8 bases. The J segment lost 2 bases and the V segment lost 6 bases, leaving 6 bases of the junction unmatched. Germline lookup yields CDR1 MNHEY and CDR2 SVGAGI. This CDR3 contains 14 residues. CDR3 sequence reads: CASRIGTGTYEQYF. For the CDR3, the DNA is TGTGCCAGCAGAATCGGGACAGGAACCTACGAGCAGTACTTC.

The rearrangement uses TRBV7-9 and TRBJ2-2; 10 bases line up with TRBD1. The CDR3 contains 16 residues. Unmatched junction bases numbered 7, after V lost 5 bases and J lost 4 bases. Germline V gene sequence: CDR1 SEHNR, CDR2 FQNEAQ (reference sequence). The CDR3 spells CASSAPDRGSTGELFF. The CDR3 DNA reads as TGTGCCAGCAGCGCTCCGGACAGGGGGAGCACCGGGGAGCTGTTTTTT.

This clone was detected a few times. V usage is TRBV5-1 and J usage is TRBJ1-6; 10 bases line up with TRBD1. The germline CDR1 and CDR2 sequences are SGHRS and YFSETQ. This CDR3 has 15 amino acids. V lost 4 bases to trimming and J lost 7 bases; unmatched junction nucleotides: 5. CDR3 DNA sequence: TGCGCCAGCAGCCCGGGACAGGGGTTAAATTCACCCCTCCACTTT. Translation gives CASSPGQGLNSPLHF.

About this clone: The sample holds other DNA sequences that translate to the same CDR3. The rearrangement joins TRBV9 to TRBJ2-7; D is unclear. Trimming pared 0 bases from V and 3 bases from J, leaving 10 bases between. CDR3 size: 14 residues. Germline loops: CDR1 SGDLS, CDR2 YYNGEE. The CDR3 sequence: CASSVAATDYEQYF. The CDR3 DNA follows: TGTGCCAGCAGCGTAGCCGCGACTGACTACGAGCAGTACTTC.

This chain joins TRBV6-1 and TRBJ1-1; the D gene is possibly TRBD1 (5 bases). Germline CDR1 reads MNHNS; CDR2 reads SASEGT. Trimming shortened V by 3 bases and J by 3 bases, and 14 bases separated the two germline ends. The CDR3 is 15 residues long. This CDR3 is CASSDQSQAYTEAFF. The CDR3 DNA reads as TGTGCCAGCAGTGACCAATCACAGGCGTACACTGAAGCTTTCTTT.

In regard to this clone: The germline gene is not matched at one end of the junction; a read error may be the cause. The chain joins TRBV12-3 or TRBV12-4 to TRBJ2-5; 11 positions agree with TRBD2. The CDR3 has 12 residues. CDR3 bases: TGTGCCAGCAGTTTAACTTTAGCGGGGGGGGACTTC. Its translation: CASSLTLAGGDF.

The chain links TRBV2 to TRBJ1-1; D is possibly TRBD1 (6 bases). V dropped 8 bases and J dropped 11 bases, with 24 bases sitting between them. The CDR3 runs 14 residues. CDR1 and CDR2 (germline): SNHLY, FYNNEI. The CDR3 spells CASPSGGAGSQAFF. The CDR3 nucleotides are TGTGCCAGCCCTTCCGGGGGGGCCGGGAGTCAGGCTTTCTTT.

The chain recombines TRBV5-1 with TRBJ2-2, with 7 bases lining up with TRBD2. Germline CDR1 SGHRS, CDR2 YFSETQ. This CDR3 is built from 14 residues. Trimming at V came to 2 bases and at J to 3 bases, leaving 1 base not matched to a gene. CDR3 sequence (DNA): TGCGCCAGCAGCTTTGGGGGGGACACCGGGGAGCTGTTTTTT. It encodes CASSFGGDTGELFF.

The V call is TRBV27, the J call TRBJ2-1; 10 bases align to TRBD1. V shed 6 bases and J 2 bases; nucleotides not matched to a gene: 4. The germline gives CDR1 MNHEY, CDR2 SMNVEV (reference sequence). The CDR3 is 15 amino acids. The DNA of the CDR3 is TGTGCCAGCAGGCAGGGGACAGGGGCCTACAATGAGCAGTTCTTC. The encoded protein is CASRQGTGAYNEQFF.

The J gene is TRBJ1-1, the V gene TRBV2; D is perhaps TRBD1 (5 bases). The CDR3 contains 14 residues. The ends were cut back, 1 base at V and 11 bases at J, with 17 bases in the middle. Per germline, CDR1 SNHLY and CDR2 FYNNEI. Written as DNA, the CDR3 is TGTGCCAGCAGTGAAGAAGTGAACCCACCAGGGGCTTTCTTT. Residues: CASSEEVNPPGAFF.

This clone was found once. This sequence joins TRBV7-6 and TRBJ2-7; 11 bases line up with TRBD1. Germline lookup yields CDR1 SGHVS and CDR2 FNYEAQ. The V segment lost 4 bases and the J segment 6 bases; nucleotides outside the gene matches: 2. The CDR3 contains 13 residues. This CDR3 reads CASSSGTGGEQYF. CDR3 bases: TGTGCCAGCAGCTCCGGGACAGGGGGCGAGCAGTACTTC.

This clone was seen just once. The J gene is TRBJ1-2, the V gene TRBV12-3 or TRBV12-4, with unresolved D. The CDR3 contains 13 residues. The V and J ends lost 6 bases and 6 bases respectively, with 14 bases between them. The CDR3 DNA sequence: TGTGCCAGCAGCCGTCCGGGAGGACATGGCTACACCTTC. Encoded protein: CASSRPGGHGYTF.

The V gene is TRBV15, the J gene TRBJ1-6; possibly TRBD1 for D (6 bases). The length of the CDR3 is 17 residues. Trimming stripped 2 bases from V and 0 bases from J, with 11 bases between. The germline gives CDR1 LNHNV, CDR2 YYDKDF (reference sequence). The CDR3 loop is CATSRKTGSSYNSPLHF. The CDR3 DNA is TGTGCCACCAGCAGAAAAACAGGGAGCTCCTATAATTCACCCCTCCACTTT. Based on the CDR3 plus reference TRBV15 and TRBJ1-6, the full variable domain is DAMVIQNPRYQVTQFGKPVTLSCSQTLNHNVMYWYQQKSSQAPKLLFHYYDKDFNNEADTPDNFQSRRPNTSFCFLDIRSPGLGDTAMYLCATSRKTGSSYNSPLHFGNGTRLTVT.

This chain links TRBV18 with TRBJ1-6, with TRBD1 matching 8 bases. The junction had 26 bases not matched to a gene; V was cut back by 2 bases and J by 14 bases. Germline CDR1 reads KGHSH; CDR2 reads LQKENI. This CDR3 contains 20 residues. The CDR3 here is CASSPSGDRTLGDSFFTLHF. CDR3 bases: TGTGCCAGCTCACCATCTGGGGACAGGACCCTGGGCGATAGTTTTTTCACCCTCCACTTT. The variable domain in full, completed from reference TRBV18 and TRBJ1-6, reads NAGVMQNPRHLVRRRGQEARLRCSPMKGHSHVYWYRQLPEEGLKFMVYLQKENIIDESGMPKERFSAEFPKEGPSILRIQQVVRGDSAAYFCASSPSGDRTLGDSFFTLHFGNGTRLTVT.

The chain links TRBV6-2 or TRBV6-3 to TRBJ1-1; 9 bases fit TRBD1. The CDR3 runs 17 residues. Germline V CDR1 and CDR2: MNHEY, SVGEGT. V lost 6 bases, J lost 2 bases, and 13 bases stayed unmatched. The CDR3 here is CASSINRDRVINTEAFF. The CDR3 bases are TGTGCCAGCAGCATCAACCGGGACAGGGTTATTAACACTGAAGCTTTCTTT.

The gene calls are TRBV24-1 and TRBJ1-2; 7 bases align to TRBD1. The CDR3 spans 17 residues. Germline CDR1 KGHDR, CDR2 SFDVKD. V shed 2 bases and J 7 bases; nucleotides not matched to a gene: 15. The CDR3 DNA sequence: TGTGCCACCAGTGATTCTAGGGACAGAGGGGAACGGGGTGGCTACACCTTC. Its translation is CATSDSRDRGERGGYTF.

The chain employs TRBV19 and TRBJ1-2, with a tentative D call TRBD1 (6 bases). V gave up 3 bases and J gave up 2 bases, with 10 bases separating them. Germline CDR1 is LNHDA and CDR2 is SQIVND (reference sequence). The CDR3 is made up of 14 amino acids. The CDR3, as DNA: TGTGCCAGTAGTATCCCAGGGGAAAACTATGGCTACACCTTC. It encodes CASSIPGENYGYTF.

The chain has TRBV24-1 and TRBJ2-3; possible D gene TRBD2, 7 bases. Germline loops: CDR1 KGHDR, CDR2 SFDVKD. The CDR3 has 14 residues. Trimming pared 8 bases from V and 1 base from J, leaving 12 bases between. In DNA form, the CDR3 reads TGTGCCACCATGCGGGGGCATGGCACAGATACGCAGTATTTT. Amino acids: CATMRGHGTDTQYF.

The chain recombines TRBV6-5 with TRBJ1-2, with TRBD1 matching over 7 bases. V shed 7 bases and J 3 bases; nucleotides not matched to a gene: 8. Germline-derived CDR1 and CDR2 are MNHEY and SVGAGI. The CDR3 extends over 14 amino acids. In DNA form, the CDR3 reads TGTGCCAGCACCAAGACAGGGTGGGACTATGGCTACACCTTC. Its protein is CASTKTGWDYGYTF.

This clone came up once. This rearrangement joins TRBV7-2 to TRBJ2-7; no definite D call. This CDR3 comprises 13 residues. Germline V gene lookup returns CDR1 SGHTA and CDR2 FQGNSA. Trimming stripped 1 base from V and 1 base from J, with 5 bases between. In DNA form, the CDR3 reads TGTGCCAGCAGCTTAGTTTCGTCCTACGAGCAGTACTTC. The encoded protein is CASSLVSSYEQYF.